These 19 T cell receptor beta chains came from one sample sequenced in a study of T cell responses to AZD1222 COVID-19 vaccine. Produced via immunoSEQ multiplex PCR; TCRdb's table is partial and in-frame only. The table has approximately 85,000 clones, 86% seen once; the top ten hold around 6.7%. The specimen comprised peripheral blood, sampled on day 0 of AZD1222 vaccination. Receptors originate from an adult in good health.

V is TRBV11-2 and J is TRBJ1-2; 7 nucleotides align to TRBD1. The J segment lost 14 bases and the V segment lost 5 bases, leaving 11 bases of the junction unmatched. This CDR3 region has 12 residues. CDR1 and CDR2 (germline): SGHAT, FQNNGV. The CDR3 spells CASSAQQGFCTF. The CDR3 coding sequence is TGTGCCAGCAGCGCGCAACAGGGGTTTTGTACCTTC.

The V and J genes are TRBV28 and TRBJ1-2; perhaps TRBD1 as D (6 bases). Germline V lookup: CDR1 MDHEN, CDR2 SYDVKM. Trimming removed 2 bases at V and 5 bases at J, with 15 bases between. The CDR3 runs to 15 residues. The CDR3 nucleotides read TGTGCCAGCAGTTTAGGGAGGGGGAAATCTTATGGCTACACCTTC. Amino acid sequence: CASSLGRGKSYGYTF.

This chain links TRBV7-2 with TRBJ1-3; possible D gene TRBD1, 5 bases. With 5 bases removed from V and 1 base from J, the gap between germline ends came to 18 bases. This CDR3 region has 17 residues. CDR1 SGHTA and CDR2 FQGNSA come from the germline V gene. Here the CDR3 reads CASSPQPGSGSGNTIYF. In DNA, the CDR3 is TGTGCCAGCAGCCCCCAGCCCGGCTCAGGGTCTGGAAACACCATATATTTT.

This rearrangement joins TRBV19 to TRBJ2-1, with a possible D match to TRBD2 (6 bases). V lost 5 bases and J 10 bases, leaving 15 bases between the germline ends. The CDR3 sequence is 13 residues long. The germline V gene has CDR1 LNHDA and CDR2 SQIVND (reference sequence). CDR3: CASSLVTSSEQFF. Here the CDR3 DNA reads TGTGCCAGTAGTCTTGTGACTAGTTCCGAGCAGTTCTTC.

This rearrangement joins TRBV19 to TRBJ1-1; D remains unclear. Per the germline V gene, CDR1 is LNHDA and CDR2 is SQIVND (reference sequence). This CDR3 has 11 amino acids. The ends were cut back, 9 bases at V and 4 bases at J, with 9 bases in the middle. The CDR3 protein is CASTWGTEAFF. The CDR3 DNA sequence: TGTGCCAGCACGTGGGGCACTGAAGCTTTCTTT.

V gene TRBV4-1 combines with J gene TRBJ1-1; D is possibly TRBD1 (5 bases). Germline V gives CDR1 MGHRA, CDR2 YSYEKL. The CDR3 sequence is 17 residues long. Trimming removed 0 bases at V and 0 bases at J, with 14 bases between. This chain's CDR3 is CASSQERKGNLNTEAFF. Written as DNA, the CDR3 is TGCGCCAGCAGCCAAGAGAGGAAGGGGAACCTGAACACTGAAGCTTTCTTT.

The V gene is TRBV27, the J gene TRBJ2-7, with 7 bases that match TRBD1. The CDR3 consists of 12 residues. V gave up 5 bases and J gave up 6 bases; unmatched junction bases: 4. CDR1 is MNHEY and CDR2 is SMNVEV in the germline V gene (reference sequence). CDR3 DNA sequence: TGTGCCAGCAGTCAGACAGGGCTCGAGCAGTACTTC. Protein sequence: CASSQTGLEQYF.

The chain carries TRBV28 and TRBJ2-3, with 7 bases fitting TRBD2. Unmatched junction bases numbered 7, after V lost 2 bases and J lost 2 bases. CDR3 size: 16 residues. Germline loops: CDR1 MDHEN, CDR2 SYDVKM. The CDR3 DNA reads as TGTGCCAGCAGTTTAGGGGGAGCGGGGTACACAGATACGCAGTATTTT. It codes for CASSLGGAGYTDTQYF.

This clone has only one observation. The chain uses TRBV3-1 (or the pseudogene TRBV3-2) and TRBJ1-3, with D possibly matching TRBD1 (5 bases). The germline gives CDR1 LGHDT, CDR2 YNNKEL (reference sequence). V lost 3 bases and J lost 0, with 18 bases in between. The CDR3 has 18 residues. The CDR3 protein is CASSQLAGTRNSGNTIYF. In DNA form, the CDR3 reads TGTGCCAGCAGCCAGCTGGCAGGGACCCGCAACTCTGGAAACACCATATATTTT.

This rearrangement joins TRBV28 to TRBJ2-7, with TRBD2 matching 8 bases. V lost 6 bases, J lost 7 bases, and 8 bases stayed unmatched. The CDR3 has 13 amino acids. From germline, CDR1 is MDHEN and CDR2 SYDVKM. CDR3 sequence (DNA): TGTGCCAGCAGAACGGGGGGGGCCTGGGAGCAGTACTTC. It translates to CASRTGGAWEQYF.

The rearrangement joins TRBV3-1 (or the pseudogene TRBV3-2) to TRBJ1-2; 10 bases agree with TRBD1. This CDR3 region has 16 residues. The V segment lost 6 bases and the J segment 6 bases; nucleotides outside the gene matches: 13. The germline CDR1 and CDR2 sequences are LGHDT and YNNKEL (reference sequence). The DNA of the CDR3 is TGTGCCAGCAGTCGAACTGGACAGGGGGGAGTGGATGGCTACACCTTC. It codes for CASSRTGQGGVDGYTF.

The V call is TRBV30, the J call TRBJ2-7; 9 bases map to TRBD1. V shed 1 base, J shed 3 bases, and the junction held 4 bases outside the gene matches. The CDR3 is 14 residues long. The germline gives CDR1 GTSNPN, CDR2 SVGIG (reference sequence). This CDR3 reads CAWSATGGLYEQYF. The CDR3 DNA reads TGTGCCTGGAGTGCGACAGGGGGTCTCTACGAGCAGTACTTC.

The chain recombines TRBV12-5 with TRBJ1-2; TRBD1 matches at 7 bases. CDR3 size: 14 residues. Unmatched junction bases numbered 7, after V lost 1 base and J lost 8 bases. Germline V gene sequence: CDR1 LGHNT, CDR2 FRNRAP. The CDR3 DNA is TGTGCTAGTGGTTTGGGACAGGGTCCTGCAGGCTACACCTTC. Its translation is CASGLGQGPAGYTF.

The V gene is TRBV4-2, the J gene TRBJ2-7; TRBD1 matches at 9 bases. The CDR3 totals 18 residues. V shed 0 bases and J 0 bases; nucleotides not matched to a gene: 9. Germline assignment: CDR1 LGHNA and CDR2 YNFKEQ. The CDR3 sequence is CASSQDGIDRGYSYEQYF. CDR3 DNA sequence: TGTGCCAGCAGCCAAGATGGAATAGACAGGGGGTACTCCTACGAGCAGTACTTC.

The gene calls are TRBV29-1 and TRBJ1-2; tentatively, D is TRBD1 (5 bases). Germline CDR1 SQVTM, CDR2 ANQGSEA. V lost 4 bases and J lost 13, with 22 bases in between. The CDR3 length is 13 residues. The CDR3 DNA is TGCAGCGTTGGGGGGGGTAAAGGTCCCGAGAGCACCTTC. Translating it yields CSVGGGKGPESTF.

The rearrangement uses TRBV5-1 and TRBJ2-3, with 14 bases that match TRBD2. This CDR3 has 19 amino acids. From germline, CDR1 is SGHRS and CDR2 YFSETQ. The ends lost 0 bases at V and 4 bases at J; junction bases unmatched: 10. The CDR3 loop reads CASSLGLAGGPVASDTQYF. DNA of the CDR3: TGCGCCAGCAGCTTGGGACTAGCGGGGGGGCCGGTAGCTTCAGATACGCAGTATTTT.

V is TRBV15 and J is TRBJ1-5; unclear D gene. V gave up 1 base and J gave up 7 bases, with 11 bases separating them. The CDR3 sequence is 14 residues long. Germline assignment: CDR1 LNHNV and CDR2 YYDKDF (reference sequence). CDR3 region: CATSRVRSGQPQHF. The CDR3 bases are TGTGCCACCAGCAGAGTACGTAGCGGACAGCCCCAGCATTTT.

This clone came up a few times. The chain uses TRBV10-1 and TRBJ2-7; possibly TRBD1 for D (6 bases). The CDR3 is 13 residues long. Trimming shortened V by 1 base and J by 6 bases, and 10 bases separated the two germline ends. Germline lookup yields CDR1 WNHNN and CDR2 SYGVQD (reference sequence). The CDR3 bases are TGCGCCAGCAGTGAGTGGGCAGGGGTCGAGCAGTACTTC. It specifies CASSEWAGVEQYF.

The count of this clone is one. The chain combines TRBV27 with TRBJ1-2; D possibly corresponds to TRBD1 (5 bases). The germline V gene encodes CDR1 MNHEY and CDR2 SMNVEV (reference sequence). Trimming took 4 bases from V and 13 from J, leaving 19 bases between them. CDR3 length: 13 residues. The CDR3 region is CASSSMDMLGLTF. The CDR3 DNA follows: TGTGCCAGCAGTTCCATGGACATGTTGGGACTCACCTTC.